A single sample is the source of the 32 T cell receptor beta chains below, sequenced in a study of blood T cell repertoires in COVID-19. Here immunoSEQ multiplex PCR was the method, and the copy in TCRdb shows in-frame clones only, minus some. The sample has about 250,000 clones, roughly 84% seen once. The source material was peripheral blood. These TCRs come from a woman between 40 and 55 years old who had recovered from COVID-19.

The rearrangement uses TRBV30 and TRBJ2-1; 10 bases match TRBD1. V was clipped by 3 bases and J by 2 bases; unmatched bases: 13. The CDR3 consists of 18 residues. CDR1 and CDR2 (germline): GTSNPN, SVGIG (reference sequence). CDR3 residues: CAWSPGTGDIITYNEQFF. CDR3 nucleotide sequence: TGTGCCTGGAGCCCGGGGACAGGGGACATAATTACCTACAATGAGCAGTTCTTC.

The chain carries TRBV15 and TRBJ1-4; 8 bases line up with TRBD1. The ends lost 0 bases at V and 16 bases at J; junction bases unmatched: 13. The CDR3 length is 15 residues. The V gene's germline CDR1 is LNHNV and CDR2 YYDKDF (reference sequence). CDR3 nucleotide sequence: TGTGCCACCAGCAGAGACGCCATTGGGACAGGTTCGTCGTTTTTT. It is translated as CATSRDAIGTGSSFF.

This clone has just a few counts. The rearrangement links TRBV11-2 to TRBJ2-7; D possibly corresponds to TRBD1 (6 bases). Per germline, CDR1 SGHAT and CDR2 FQNNGV. CDR3 size: 14 residues. V shed 9 bases and J shed 3 bases, with 18 bases lying between them. As DNA, the CDR3 is TGTGCCAGTCAATCAATCAGGGGTGACTACGAGCAGTACTTC. Translated, it gives CASQSIRGDYEQYF.

A few counts support this clone. V is TRBV2 and J is TRBJ1-4; D may be TRBD1 (5 bases). CDR3 length equals 12 residues. Germline V gives CDR1 SNHLY, CDR2 FYNNEI. V was cut by 7 bases and J by 5 bases, with 8 bases left in between. CDR3 in amino acids: CASNPGNEKLFF. In DNA, the CDR3 is TGTGCCAGCAATCCAGGGAATGAAAAACTGTTTTTT.

The chain couples TRBV28 to TRBJ2-7; TRBD1 aligns across 7 bases. Trimming cost V 3 bases and J 4 bases; bases outside gene matches: 3. This CDR3 comprises 13 residues. Germline V CDR1 and CDR2: MDHEN, SYDVKM. The CDR3 here is CASSLQGVYEQYF. In DNA form, the CDR3 reads TGTGCCAGCAGTTTGCAGGGGGTTTACGAGCAGTACTTC.

This clone was observed a few times. The gene calls are TRBV4-1 and TRBJ2-2, with D perhaps matching TRBD2 (7 bases). The CDR3 runs to 19 residues. V was shortened by 4 bases and J by 2 bases, with 23 bases between the two germline ends. Germline V lookup: CDR1 MGHRA, CDR2 YSYEKL. The CDR3 coding sequence is TGCGCCAGCAGCCCCTTAGGAATAGGGGGGGGTTTTAACACCGGGGAGCTGTTTTTT. This encodes CASSPLGIGGGFNTGELFF.

The chain carries TRBV6-5 and TRBJ2-3, with a possible D match to TRBD2 (5 bases). V was trimmed by 4 bases and J by 0 bases, leaving 14 bases between them. The CDR3 is 16 residues long. Per the germline V gene, CDR1 is MNHEY and CDR2 is SVGAGI. This CDR3 reads CASSFPAAASTDTQYF. The CDR3 nucleotides are TGTGCCAGCAGTTTCCCGGCAGCGGCTAGCACAGATACGCAGTATTTT.

This chain connects TRBV6-5 to TRBJ1-1, with D unclear. Looked up from germline, CDR1 is MNHEY and CDR2 is SVGAGI. CDR3 length equals 13 residues. Trimming stripped 6 bases from V and 1 base from J, with 9 bases between. The CDR3 DNA is TGTGCCAGCAGACGTGACAAGAACACTGAAGCTTTCTTT. This encodes CASRRDKNTEAFF.

V and J are TRBV5-4 and TRBJ1-6; D ambiguous. CDR1 SGHNT and CDR2 YYREEE come from the germline V gene (reference sequence). The CDR3 runs 16 residues. V shed 1 base and J shed 2 bases, with 10 bases lying between them. CDR3 DNA: TGTGCCAGCAGCTTGTTCGGGTCGACCTATAATTCACCCCTCCACTTT. It is translated as CASSLFGSTYNSPLHF. Filled out from reference TRBV5-4 and TRBJ1-6, the complete variable domain reads ETGVTQSPTHLIKTRGQQVTLRCSSQSGHNTVSWYQQALGQGPQFIFQYYREEENGRGNFPPRFSGLQFPNYSSELNVNALELDDSALYLCASSLFGSTYNSPLHFGNGTRLTVT.

This chain connects TRBV3-1 (or the pseudogene TRBV3-2) to TRBJ2-1, with 8 positions matching TRBD1. This CDR3 has 15 residues. J gave up 4 bases and V 4 bases, and 6 bases lay outside the gene matches. CDR1 LGHDT and CDR2 YNNKEL come from the germline V gene (reference sequence). CDR3 bases: TGTGCCAGCAGCCTCGGGACAGGTATATACAATGAGCAGTTCTTC. Translated: CASSLGTGIYNEQFF.

The V call is TRBV28, the J call TRBJ1-1; perhaps TRBD1 as D (5 bases). The CDR3 has 13 residues. The V end was cut by 8 bases, the J end by 3 bases, with 13 bases between. The germline V gene encodes CDR1 MDHEN and CDR2 SYDVKM. The chain's CDR3 is CASCDSPYTEAFF. In DNA, the CDR3 is TGTGCCAGCTGCGACAGTCCGTACACTGAAGCTTTCTTT.

The chain joins TRBV7-2 to TRBJ1-1; D possibly corresponds to TRBD1 (6 bases). Germline V gives CDR1 SGHTA, CDR2 FQGNSA. The CDR3 totals 16 residues. The ends were cut back, 1 base at V and 2 bases at J, with 14 bases in the middle. CDR3 sequence: CASSLGFGQPNTEAFF. The DNA for the CDR3 is TGTGCCAGCAGCTTAGGTTTCGGACAGCCCAACACTGAAGCTTTCTTT.

This chain connects TRBV5-6 to TRBJ1-6; TRBD1 is a possible D gene (5 bases). The germline gives CDR1 SGHDT, CDR2 YYEEEE. The CDR3 length is 16 residues. Trimming pared 0 bases from V and 9 bases from J, leaving 16 bases between. DNA of the CDR3: TGTGCCAGCAGCTTGGCCCAGGGCTTCGGTTTTTCACCCCTCCACTTT. Translation gives CASSLAQGFGFSPLHF.

The V gene is TRBV5-1, the J gene TRBJ2-1, with 7 bases fitting TRBD2. From germline, CDR1 is SGHRS and CDR2 YFSETQ. The CDR3 is 14 amino acids. The ends lost 4 bases at V and 8 bases at J; junction bases unmatched: 9. CDR3 bases: TGCGCCAGCAGCCCCTCGCTTGGGAGGGATGAGCAGTTCTTC. This gives the protein CASSPSLGRDEQFF.

The chain combines TRBV7-9 with TRBJ1-1; TRBD1 matches 7 bases. Germline CDR1 and CDR2: SEHNR and FQNEAQ (reference sequence). V dropped 8 bases and J dropped 6; count of bases not matched to a gene: 12. The CDR3 has 14 residues. CDR3 loop: CASRRNTGVPEAFF. CDR3 nucleotide sequence: TGTGCCAGCCGGCGGAATACAGGGGTCCCTGAAGCTTTCTTT. The variable domain in full, completed from reference TRBV7-9 and TRBJ1-1, reads DTGVSQNPRHKITKRGQNVTFRCDPISEHNRLYWYRQTLGQGPEFLTYFQNEAQLEKSRLLSDRFSAERPKGSFSTLEIQRTEQGDSAMYLCASRRNTGVPEAFFGQGTRLTVV.

Only a few counts were recorded for this clone. This rearrangement joins TRBV10-2 to TRBJ2-1; 13 bases map to TRBD2. This CDR3 contains 15 residues. Trimming at V came to 6 bases and at J to 8 bases, leaving 7 bases not matched to a gene. Germline V gene lookup returns CDR1 WSHSY and CDR2 SAAADI. CDR3 loop: CASRAGLAGVDEQFF. In DNA, the CDR3 is TGCGCCAGCAGGGCTGGACTAGCGGGGGTGGATGAGCAGTTCTTC.

The genes are TRBV7-2 and TRBJ2-7, with D perhaps matching TRBD1 (5 bases). Trimming pared 1 base from V and 3 bases from J, leaving 10 bases between. The CDR3 loop spans 14 amino acids. From germline, CDR1 is SGHTA and CDR2 FQGNSA. In DNA, the CDR3 is TGTGCCAGCAGCTTAGTTGTGACAGACTACGAGCAGTACTTC. It yields the protein CASSLVVTDYEQYF.

V and J are TRBV5-1 and TRBJ2-3; D call uncertain. The V end was cut by 6 bases, the J end by 0 bases, with 8 bases between. Germline CDR1 SGHRS, CDR2 YFSETQ. The length of the CDR3 is 13 residues. As DNA, the CDR3 is TGCGCCAGCACCTCCGTCAGCACAGATACGCAGTATTTT. Protein sequence: CASTSVSTDTQYF. Complete variable domain (other parts from reference TRBV5-1 and TRBJ2-3): KAGVTQTPRYLIKTRGQQVTLSCSPISGHRSVSWYQQTPGQGLQFLFEYFSETQRNKGNFPGRFSGRQFSNSRSEMNVSTLELGDSALYLCASTSVSTDTQYFGPGTRLTVL.

The chain links TRBV6-5 to TRBJ2-5, with 13 nucleotides matching TRBD2. Germline V CDR1 and CDR2: MNHEY, SVGAGI. V lost 5 bases, J lost 5 bases, and 5 bases stayed unmatched. This CDR3 contains 15 residues. CDR3: CASSQGLAGWETQYF. CDR3 nucleotide sequence: TGTGCCAGCAGTCAGGGACTAGCGGGGTGGGAGACCCAGTACTTC.

The chain joins TRBV7-8 to TRBJ2-5, with 15 bases matching TRBD2. The CDR3 has 16 residues. Per germline, CDR1 SGHVS and CDR2 FQNEAQ. V lost 2 bases, J lost 5 bases, and 3 bases stayed unmatched. CDR3 loop: CASSLRTSGGVETQYF. CDR3 DNA: TGTGCCAGCAGCTTACGGACTAGCGGGGGGGTGGAGACCCAGTACTTC.

V usage is TRBV6-5 and J usage is TRBJ2-3, with D possibly TRBD1 on 6 matching bases. Trimming cost V 6 bases and J 2 bases, with 12 bases left between them. CDR3 length: 14 amino acids. Germline-derived CDR1 and CDR2 are MNHEY and SVGAGI. The CDR3 nucleotides are TGTGCCAGCAGGGCAGGGGCGCACACAGATACGCAGTATTTT. Its translation: CASRAGAHTDTQYF.

The V gene is TRBV10-2, the J gene TRBJ2-3; possibly TRBD1 for D (5 bases). Germline V CDR1 and CDR2: WSHSY, SAAADI. V was pared by 3 bases and J by 0 bases, with 10 bases between. This CDR3 comprises 15 residues. CDR3 protein: CASSDRQGSTDTQYF. The CDR3 region has the DNA TGCGCCAGCAGTGATCGGCAGGGTAGCACAGATACGCAGTATTTT.

The chain has TRBV5-1 and TRBJ2-7; D gene uncertain. V lost 0 bases and J 3 bases, leaving 13 bases between the germline ends. The germline V gene has CDR1 SGHRS and CDR2 YFSETQ. This CDR3 is built from 15 residues. The CDR3 DNA follows: TGCGCCAGCAGCTTGGATGGCCAGGCCTTCTACGAGCAGTACTTC. It specifies CASSLDGQAFYEQYF.

The rearrangement uses TRBV6-6 and TRBJ2-7; D ambiguous. V shed 5 bases and J shed 3 bases, with 14 bases lying between them. The CDR3 consists of 14 residues. Germline loops: CDR1 MNHNY, CDR2 SVGAGI (reference sequence). CDR3 sequence reads: CASSRGGEGYEQYF. The CDR3 region has the DNA TGTGCCAGCAGTAGAGGTGGAGAAGGCTACGAGCAGTACTTC.

This clone appeared once. The V gene is TRBV25-1, the J gene TRBJ2-1; 8 bases line up with TRBD1. CDR1 is MGHDK, CDR2 SYGVNS, per germline. The CDR3 is 15 amino acids. V lost 4 bases, J lost 8 bases, and 10 bases stayed unmatched. The CDR3 sequence: CASSATGGSNHEQFF. The CDR3 bases are TGTGCCAGCAGTGCAACAGGGGGTAGTAACCATGAGCAGTTCTTC.

The genes are TRBV7-2 and TRBJ2-1; D perhaps matches TRBD2 (6 bases). From germline, CDR1 is SGHTA and CDR2 FQGNSA. Deletions cut 5 bases from V and 3 bases from J, with 17 bases between. The CDR3 extends over 16 amino acids. CDR3 sequence reads: CASSVVGGTIYNEQFF. The DNA for the CDR3 is TGTGCCAGCAGCGTCGTGGGCGGGACCATCTACAATGAGCAGTTCTTC.

The rearrangement links TRBV6-5 to TRBJ1-4; 9 nucleotides match TRBD1. V shed 6 bases, J shed 5 bases, and the junction held 7 bases outside the gene matches. This CDR3 is 15 amino acids long. In germline, CDR1 is MNHEY, CDR2 SVGAGI. The CDR3 sequence is CASRLLTGGNEKLFF. Here the CDR3 DNA reads TGTGCCAGCAGACTCCTGACAGGGGGGAATGAAAAACTGTTTTTT.

J is TRBJ1-2 and V is TRBV7-2, with D perhaps matching TRBD1 (6 bases). V dropped 0 bases and J dropped 3 bases, with 11 bases sitting between them. Looked up from germline, CDR1 is SGHTA and CDR2 is FQGNSA. This CDR3 is 15 amino acids long. The chain's CDR3 is CASSLASDRHYGYTF. The CDR3 DNA follows: TGTGCCAGCAGCTTAGCGTCAGACAGGCACTATGGCTACACCTTC.

The rearrangement uses TRBV19 and TRBJ1-2, with TRBD1 identical over 9 bases. With 5 bases clipped from V and 1 base from J, the junction kept 8 bases outside the gene matches. The V gene's germline CDR1 is LNHDA and CDR2 SQIVND (reference sequence). The CDR3 runs 16 residues. The CDR3 is CASSLTGTGINYGYTF. CDR3 in DNA: TGTGCCAGTAGTCTCACCGGGACAGGGATTAACTATGGCTACACCTTC. The whole variable domain, filled in from reference TRBV19 and TRBJ1-2, reads DGGITQSPKYLFRKEGQNVTLSCEQNLNHDAMYWYRQDPGQGLRLIYYSQIVNDFQKGDIAEGYSVSREKKESFPLTVTSAQKNPTAFYLCASSLTGTGINYGYTFGSGTRLTVV.

The rearrangement links TRBV6-1 to TRBJ1-6; the D is unclear. In germline, CDR1 is MNHNS, CDR2 SASEGT. This CDR3 region has 14 residues. Trimming left V 0 bases short and J 5 bases short, with 5 bases between. The DNA for the CDR3 is TGTGCCAGCAGTGAAGCGGGAGATAATTCACCCCTCCACTTT. The encoded protein is CASSEAGDNSPLHF.

The chain has TRBV7-9 and TRBJ1-3, with TRBD1 matching 7 bases. V gave up 1 base and J gave up 4 bases; unmatched junction bases: 7. This CDR3 spans 16 amino acids. Germline CDR1 and CDR2: SEHNR and FQNEAQ (reference sequence). The CDR3 protein is CASSLEGRGTGNTIYF. For the CDR3, the DNA is TGTGCCAGCAGCTTAGAGGGCAGGGGGACGGGAAACACCATATATTTT.

The rearrangement uses TRBV6-6 and TRBJ2-2, with D possibly TRBD1 on 5 matching bases. The CDR3 loop spans 17 amino acids. Trimming left V 5 bases short and J 0 bases short, with 16 bases between. The germline V gene has CDR1 MNHNY and CDR2 SVGAGI (reference sequence). CDR3 coding DNA: TGTGCCAGCAGTCTCCCCCAACAGGCGCCGAACACCGGGGAGCTGTTTTTT. This translates into CASSLPQQAPNTGELFF.